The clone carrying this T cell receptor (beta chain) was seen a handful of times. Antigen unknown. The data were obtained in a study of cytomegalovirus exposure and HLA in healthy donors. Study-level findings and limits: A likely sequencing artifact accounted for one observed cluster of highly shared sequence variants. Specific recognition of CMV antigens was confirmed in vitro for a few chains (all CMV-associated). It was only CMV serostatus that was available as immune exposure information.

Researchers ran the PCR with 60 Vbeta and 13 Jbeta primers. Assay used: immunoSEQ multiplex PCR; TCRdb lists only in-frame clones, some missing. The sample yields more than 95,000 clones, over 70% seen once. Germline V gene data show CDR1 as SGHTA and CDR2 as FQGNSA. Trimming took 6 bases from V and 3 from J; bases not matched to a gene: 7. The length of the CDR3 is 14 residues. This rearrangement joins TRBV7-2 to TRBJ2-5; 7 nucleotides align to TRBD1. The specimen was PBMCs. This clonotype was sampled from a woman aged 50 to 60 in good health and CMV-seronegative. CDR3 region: CASRTGTAEETQYF. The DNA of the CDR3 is TGTGCCAGCAGGACGGGGACAGCAGAAGAGACCCAGTACTTC. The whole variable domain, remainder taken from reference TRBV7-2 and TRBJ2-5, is GAGVSQSPSNKVTEKGKDVELRCDPISGHTALYWYRQSLGQGLEFLIYFQGNSAPDKSGLPSDRFSAERTGGSVSTLTIQRTQQEDSAVYLCASRTGTAEETQYFGPGTRLLVL.